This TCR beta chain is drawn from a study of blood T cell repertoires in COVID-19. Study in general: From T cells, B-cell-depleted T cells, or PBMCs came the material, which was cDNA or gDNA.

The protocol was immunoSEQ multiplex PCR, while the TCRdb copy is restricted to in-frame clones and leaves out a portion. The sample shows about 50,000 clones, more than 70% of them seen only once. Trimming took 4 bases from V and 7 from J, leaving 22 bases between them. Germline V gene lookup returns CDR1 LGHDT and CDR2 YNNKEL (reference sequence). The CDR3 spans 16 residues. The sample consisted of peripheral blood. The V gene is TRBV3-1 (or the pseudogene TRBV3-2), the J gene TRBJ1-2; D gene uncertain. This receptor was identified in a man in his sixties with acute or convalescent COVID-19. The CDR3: CASSPPGDVSHGGYTF. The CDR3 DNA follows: TGTGCCAGCAGCCCACCCGGGGATGTTTCCCACGGTGGCTACACCTTC.